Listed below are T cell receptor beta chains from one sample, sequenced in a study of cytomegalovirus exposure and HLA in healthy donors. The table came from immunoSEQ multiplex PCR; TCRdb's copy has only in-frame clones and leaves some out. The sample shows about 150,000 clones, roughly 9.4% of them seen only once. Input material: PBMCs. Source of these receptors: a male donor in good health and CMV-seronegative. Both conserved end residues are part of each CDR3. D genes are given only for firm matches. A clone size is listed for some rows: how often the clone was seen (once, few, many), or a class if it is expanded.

CDR3 DNA: TGTGCCAGCAGTGAAGTGGCGACAGGGGGGGATGGCTACACCTTC
CDR3 protein: CASSEVATGGDGYTF
clone size: few
D gene: TRBD1
J gene: TRBJ1-2
V gene: TRBV2

CDR3 DNA: TGTGCCAGCACCCAATACGGGGGAGGAGGAGCCCTCCACTTT
CDR3 protein: CASTQYGGGGALHF
clone size: .
D gene: .
J gene: TRBJ1-6
V gene: TRBV7-2

CDR3 DNA: TGTGCCAGCAGTGACGACAGAAAACCTAACTATGGCTACACCTTC
CDR3 protein: CASSDDRKPNYGYTF
clone size: few
D gene: .
J gene: TRBJ1-2
V gene: TRBV25-1

CDR3 DNA: TGTGCCAGCAGTTCGCCGAGCGGGGGGGAGGTCAATGAGCAGTTCTTC
CDR3 protein: CASSSPSGGEVNEQFF
clone size: many
D gene: TRBD2
J gene: TRBJ2-1
V gene: TRBV6-6

CDR3 DNA: TGCGCCAGCAGCCAAGATTGGGGGACAGGGGGCAATGGCTACACCTTC
CDR3 protein: CASSQDWGTGGNGYTF
clone size: .
D gene: TRBD1
J gene: TRBJ1-2
V gene: TRBV4-3

CDR3 DNA: TGTGCCAGCAGTGTCGGACAGGGGGCCTACGAGCAGTACTTC
CDR3 protein: CASSVGQGAYEQYF
clone size: .
D gene: TRBD1
J gene: TRBJ2-7
V gene: TRBV2

CDR3 DNA: TGTGCCAGCAGCGACCCTGACAGGGGGCTTGGGAATGAAAAACTGTTTTTT
CDR3 protein: CASSDPDRGLGNEKLFF
clone size: few
D gene: TRBD1
J gene: TRBJ1-4
V gene: TRBV9

CDR3 DNA: TGCAGCGTTGGATCTCCTTACAGCTCCTACGAGCAGTACTTC
CDR3 protein: CSVGSPYSSYEQYF
clone size: few
D gene: .
J gene: TRBJ2-7
V gene: TRBV29-1

CDR3 DNA: TGTGCCAGCAGCCCCCGGACGGGACTTGCAACTAATGAAAAACTGTTTTTT
CDR3 protein: CASSPRTGLATNEKLFF
clone size: few
D gene: .
J gene: TRBJ1-4
V gene: TRBV7-2

CDR3 DNA: TGTGCCAGCAGCCTGGGTTTGGGACAGTCCTACGAGCAGTACTTC
CDR3 protein: CASSLGLGQSYEQYF
clone size: few
D gene: TRBD1
J gene: TRBJ2-7
V gene: TRBV5-6

CDR3 DNA: TGCGCCAGCAGGGGGACAGGGGACGGGCAGTACTTC
CDR3 protein: CASRGTGDGQYF
clone size: .
D gene: TRBD1
J gene: TRBJ2-7
V gene: TRBV5-1

CDR3 DNA: TGCGCCAGCAGCTTGGCGGGATATGTCGACGAGCAGTACTTC
CDR3 protein: CASSLAGYVDEQYF
clone size: few
D gene: .
J gene: TRBJ2-7
V gene: TRBV5-1

CDR3 DNA: TGTGCCAGTAGTATCCAAGACAGGGTCACTGAAGCTTTCTTT
CDR3 protein: CASSIQDRVTEAFF
clone size: .
D gene: TRBD1
J gene: TRBJ1-1
V gene: TRBV19

CDR3 DNA: TGTGCCATCAGCAGACAGGGGGTTGGTGGCTACACCTTC
CDR3 protein: CAISRQGVGGYTF
clone size: few
D gene: TRBD1
J gene: TRBJ1-2
V gene: TRBV10-3

CDR3 DNA: TGTGCCAGCAGCTTATCGGCAGGTCGCAATGAAAAACTGTTTTTT
CDR3 protein: CASSLSAGRNEKLFF
clone size: few
D gene: .
J gene: TRBJ1-4
V gene: TRBV5-4